What follows are 15 T cell receptor beta chains derived from one specimen sequenced in a study of blood T cells in healthy people across ages. A J-beta primer mix and a sample-barcoded 5' primer were used in a second PCR of about 7 to 12 cycles. One entry per CDR3 protein results from TCRdb running MiXCR on the 5' RACE reads. The data show roughly 800,000 distinct CDR3 sequences, 53% seen once. The source material was blood. The receptors were gathered from a man aged 80 or over in good health.

The chain couples TRBV2 to TRBJ2-3; D may be TRBD1 or TRBD2 (6 bases each). The CDR3 is 12 residues long. V dropped 7 bases and J dropped 4 bases, with 9 bases sitting between them. Germline V gene data show CDR1 as SNHLY and CDR2 as FYNNEI. The CDR3 sequence: CASKRGADTQYF. The CDR3 nucleotides are TGTGCCAGCAAGAGGGGGGCAGATACGCAGTATTTT.

The rearrangement links TRBV27 to TRBJ2-7; 10 bases agree with TRBD2. CDR3 length: 15 residues. Germline V gene data show CDR1 as MNHEY and CDR2 as SMNVEV (reference sequence). The V gene end was trimmed by 6 bases and the J gene end by 3 bases; junction bases not matched to a gene: 8. For the CDR3, the DNA is TGTGCCAGCAGCCCCGGGACTAGCGATTTCTACGAGCAGTACTTC. Amino acid sequence: CASSPGTSDFYEQYF.

The chain joins TRBV7-9 to TRBJ1-1, with D possibly TRBD1 on 5 matching bases. The CDR3 is made up of 15 amino acids. V lost 5 bases, J lost 0 bases, and 13 bases lay in between. Germline CDR1 and CDR2: SEHNR and FQNEAQ (reference sequence). The CDR3 coding sequence is TGTGCCAGCAGCGCTCAGGGAGGGGTGAACACTGAAGCTTTCTTT. Translated: CASSAQGGVNTEAFF.

The chain carries TRBV7-9 and TRBJ2-1; 7 bases line up with TRBD1. The ends lost 5 bases at V and 6 bases at J; junction bases unmatched: 7. The CDR3 runs to 14 residues. Germline CDR1 is SEHNR and CDR2 is FQNEAQ (reference sequence). The CDR3 spells CASSQLAGGNEQFF. CDR3 bases: TGTGCCAGCAGCCAACTGGCAGGGGGCAATGAGCAGTTCTTC. The variable domain in full, with the rest retrieved from reference TRBV7-9 and TRBJ2-1, is DTGVSQNPRHKITKRGQNVTFRCDPISEHNRLYWYRQTLGQGPEFLTYFQNEAQLEKSRLLSDRFSAERPKGSFSTLEIQRTEQGDSAMYLCASSQLAGGNEQFFGPGTRLTVL.

V gene TRBV12-3 or TRBV12-4 combines with J gene TRBJ1-5, with 7 nucleotides matching TRBD1. V gave up 4 bases and J gave up 9 bases; unmatched junction bases: 3. The CDR3 is 12 residues long. CDR3: CASSSRDRPQHF. CDR3 nucleotide sequence: TGTGCCAGCAGTTCCCGGGACAGGCCCCAGCATTTT.

This clonotype was detected only a few times. The chain has TRBV24-1 and TRBJ2-6; 8 nucleotides align to TRBD1. CDR1 and CDR2 from the germline V gene are KGHDR and SFDVKD. V dropped 5 bases and J dropped 4; count of bases not matched to a gene: 6. The CDR3 has 16 residues. The CDR3 spells CATSVPRGPGANVLTF. Written as DNA, the CDR3 is TGTGCCACCAGTGTTCCCAGGGGGCCCGGGGCCAACGTCCTGACTTTC.

CDR3 nucleotide sequence: TGTGCCAGCAGCCCGGGACTAGCGGGAGGAGGACACAGATACGCGTATTTT. Translated, it gives CASSPGLAGGGHRYAYF. The genes are TRBV7-8 and TRBJ2-3; 15 positions match TRBD2. The length of the CDR3 is 17 residues. Germline CDR1 and CDR2: SGHVS and FQNEAQ. Trimming took 5 bases from V and 14 from J; bases not matched to a gene: 17.

DNA of the CDR3: TGTGCCAGCAGCTTAGGAGGGGGGGGGCGGGAGAGATACAGATACGCGTATTTT. It codes for CASSLGGGGRERYRYAYF. V and J are TRBV7-2 and TRBJ2-3; TRBD2 might be the D (7 bases). This CDR3 has 18 amino acids. Trimming shortened V by 1 base and J by 14 bases, and 31 bases separated the two germline ends. Germline lookup yields CDR1 SGHTA and CDR2 FQGNSA. The entire variable domain, with the rest obtained from reference TRBV7-2 and TRBJ2-3, is as follows: GAGVSQSPSNKVTEKGKDVELRCDPISGHTALYWYRQSLGQGLEFLIYFQGNSAPDKSGLPSDRFSAERTGGSVSTLTIQRTQQEDSAVYLCASSLGGGGRERYRYAYFGPGTRLTVL.

This chain joins TRBV6-1 and TRBJ2-4, with D unresolved. Germline CDR1 MNHNS, CDR2 SASEGT. This CDR3 has 11 amino acids. The V end was cut by 6 bases, the J end by 13 bases, with 13 bases between. The CDR3 DNA sequence: TGTGCCAGCAGCCAACTGCAGGCGCAGTACTTC. It yields the protein CASSQLQAQYF.

The chain combines TRBV29-1 with TRBJ2-6; no clear D gene. Trimming removed 3 bases from V and 4 bases from J, with 4 bases in between. This CDR3 has 12 amino acids. Germline CDR1 is SQVTM and CDR2 is ANQGSEA. This CDR3 reads CSVDPGANVLTF. In nucleotides, the CDR3 is TGCAGCGTTGACCCCGGGGCCAACGTCCTGACTTTC.

The gene calls are TRBV10-2 and TRBJ1-5, with 9 bases aligning to TRBD1. CDR3 length: 15 residues. V gave up 3 bases and J gave up 3 bases; unmatched junction bases: 3. Germline-derived CDR1 and CDR2 are WSHSY and SAAADI. The CDR3 DNA reads as TGCGCCAGCAGTGATTGGACAGGGGTCAATCAGCCCCAGCATTTT. Translation gives CASSDWTGVNQPQHF.

The chain joins TRBV29-1 to TRBJ2-1, with 8 bases identical to TRBD1. Germline CDR1 reads SQVTM; CDR2 reads ANQGSEA. The CDR3 is made up of 13 amino acids. Trimming removed 6 bases from V and 5 bases from J; junction bases left unmatched: 6. CDR3 sequence (DNA): TGCAGCGTGAGACCACAGGGGGACAATGAGCAGTTCTTC. Its protein product is CSVRPQGDNEQFF.

V usage is TRBV15 and J usage is TRBJ1-5; D may be TRBD1 (5 bases). This CDR3 has 15 amino acids. The V end was cut by 7 bases, the J end by 0 bases, with 13 bases between. From germline, CDR1 is LNHNV and CDR2 YYDKDF (reference sequence). The CDR3 DNA reads TGTGCCACCATCGGGGGACGGGCTAGCAATCAGCCCCAGCATTTT. It specifies CATIGGRASNQPQHF.

The J gene is TRBJ1-6, the V gene TRBV7-9; D is ambiguous. This CDR3 spans 12 amino acids. The germline gives CDR1 SEHNR, CDR2 FQNEAQ (reference sequence). The germline V and J ends were trimmed by 5 bases and 9 bases, with 8 bases remaining between them. The CDR3 spells CASSSGGSPLHF. The CDR3 bases are TGTGCCAGCAGCAGCGGTGGTTCACCCCTCCACTTT.

J is TRBJ2-3 and V is TRBV5-1, with a tentative D call TRBD2 (5 bases). Germline lookup yields CDR1 SGHRS and CDR2 YFSETQ. The length of the CDR3 is 13 residues. Trimming removed 5 bases at V and 3 bases at J, with 10 bases between. The CDR3 nucleotides are TGCGCCAGCAGTGGAGGTCCGACAGATACGCAGTATTTT. As protein: CASSGGPTDTQYF.